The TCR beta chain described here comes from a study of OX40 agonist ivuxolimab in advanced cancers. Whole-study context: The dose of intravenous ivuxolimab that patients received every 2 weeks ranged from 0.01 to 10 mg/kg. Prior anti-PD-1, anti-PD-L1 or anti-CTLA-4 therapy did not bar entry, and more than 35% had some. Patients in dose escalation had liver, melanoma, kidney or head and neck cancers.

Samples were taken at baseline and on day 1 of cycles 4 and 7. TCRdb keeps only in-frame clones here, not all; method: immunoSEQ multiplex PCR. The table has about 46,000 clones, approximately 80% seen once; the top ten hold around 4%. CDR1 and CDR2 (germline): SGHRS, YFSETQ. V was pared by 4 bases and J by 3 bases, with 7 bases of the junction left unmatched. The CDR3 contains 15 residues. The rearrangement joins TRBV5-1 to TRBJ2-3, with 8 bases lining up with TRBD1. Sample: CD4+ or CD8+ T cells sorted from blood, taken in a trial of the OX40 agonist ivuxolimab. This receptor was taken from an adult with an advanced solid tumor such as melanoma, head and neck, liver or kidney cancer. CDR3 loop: CASSPRGLRTDTQYF. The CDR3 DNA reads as TGCGCCAGCAGCCCCAGGGGGCTTAGGACAGATACGCAGTATTTT. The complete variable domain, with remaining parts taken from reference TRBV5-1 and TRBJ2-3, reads KAGVTQTPRYLIKTRGQQVTLSCSPISGHRSVSWYQQTPGQGLQFLFEYFSETQRNKGNFPGRFSGRQFSNSRSEMNVSTLELGDSALYLCASSPRGLRTDTQYFGPGTRLTVL.